Following are 16 T cell receptor beta chains from one sample sequenced in a study of technical replicates of blood from a handful of donors. Sequencing was performed with immunoSEQ multiplex PCR; in TCRdb, only in-frame clones are kept and a portion is missing. The sample contains about 71,000 clones, approximately 90% of which appear only once. Sample: PBMCs. All receptors derive from a human donor in good health. Some clones in this sample may be carry-over from other donors' samples.

The chain has TRBV9 and TRBJ2-1, with a weak D call TRBD2 (5 bases). The length of the CDR3 is 15 residues. The V gene lost 5 bases and the J gene lost 8 bases, with 20 bases spanning the gap. Germline loops: CDR1 SGDLS, CDR2 YYNGEE. The CDR3 region is CASSLLANTLYEQFF. The CDR3 region has the DNA TGTGCCAGCAGTCTCTTAGCGAACACCTTATATGAGCAGTTCTTC.

This rearrangement joins TRBV14 to TRBJ2-4; D may be TRBD2 (6 bases). The V and J ends lost 6 bases and 3 bases respectively, with 12 bases between them. The CDR3 length is 14 residues. Germline loops: CDR1 SGHDN, CDR2 FVKESK. The CDR3 loop reads CASSTGTYKNIQYF. In DNA, the CDR3 is TGTGCCAGCAGTACCGGGACTTACAAAAACATTCAGTACTTC.

This chain links TRBV14 with TRBJ1-2, with 7 bases matching TRBD1. The CDR3 runs 14 residues. In germline, CDR1 is SGHDN, CDR2 FVKESK. Trimming cost V 1 base and J 8 bases; bases outside gene matches: 7. In DNA, the CDR3 is TGTGCCAGCAGCCAAGTTGGACAGGCCGGCGGCTACACCTTC. Its translation is CASSQVGQAGGYTF.

This chain joins TRBV5-1 and TRBJ2-1, with 8 bases that match TRBD2. With 3 bases clipped from V and 4 bases from J, the junction kept 3 bases outside the gene matches. This CDR3 is built from 14 residues. The germline gives CDR1 SGHRS, CDR2 YFSETQ. The CDR3 region has the DNA TGCGCCAGCAGCTCACTAGCGGCATACAATGAGCAGTTCTTC. Translation gives CASSSLAAYNEQFF.

J is TRBJ1-4 and V is TRBV4-2; D unclear. The CDR3 is 16 amino acids. The germline V gene has CDR1 LGHNA and CDR2 YNFKEQ. With 4 bases removed from V and 0 bases from J, the gap between germline ends came to 12 bases. The CDR3 coding sequence is TGTGCCAGCAGCCCACATCCAGTTGCAACTAATGAAAAACTGTTTTTT. Translating gives CASSPHPVATNEKLFF.

The chain carries TRBV4-2 and TRBJ2-5; 11 positions agree with TRBD2. V gave up 1 base and J gave up 5 bases; unmatched junction bases: 6. The CDR3 length is 16 residues. The germline V gene encodes CDR1 LGHNA and CDR2 YNFKEQ. Written as DNA, the CDR3 is TGTGCCAGCAGCCAAGGTGTAGCGGGGGGGGTCGAGACCCAGTACTTC. This sequence encodes CASSQGVAGGVETQYF.

The table lists this clone with a count of one. The chain joins TRBV27 to TRBJ2-1; the match to TRBD2 covers 11 bases. Looked up from germline, CDR1 is MNHEY and CDR2 is SMNVEV (reference sequence). V lost 3 bases to trimming and J lost 1 base; unmatched junction nucleotides: 8. The CDR3 runs 18 residues. The CDR3: CASSFTSGGGRSYNEQFF. DNA of the CDR3: TGTGCCAGCAGTTTCACTAGCGGGGGAGGTCGTTCCTACAATGAGCAGTTCTTC.

V is TRBV6-5 and J is TRBJ1-5; D remains ambiguous. Looked up from germline, CDR1 is MNHEY and CDR2 is SVGAGI. Trimming removed 0 bases from V and 12 bases from J, with 15 bases in between. The CDR3 is 14 residues long. CDR3 nucleotide sequence: TGTGCCAGCAGTTACTCGAGCCTCCGGGAGGACCAGCATTTT. It codes for CASSYSSLREDQHF.

The J gene is TRBJ2-7, the V gene TRBV5-4; tentatively, D is TRBD1 (5 bases). From germline, CDR1 is SGHNT and CDR2 YYREEE (reference sequence). Trimming stripped 4 bases from V and 1 base from J, with 12 bases between. The CDR3 sequence is 14 residues long. CDR3 protein: CASSEPGHSYEQYF. As DNA, the CDR3 is TGTGCCAGCAGCGAACCCGGACATTCCTACGAGCAGTACTTC.

CDR3 bases: TGTGCCAGCAGCCGACCGGGACAGCGAATCTACGAGCAGTACTTC. Its translation: CASSRPGQRIYEQYF. The chain combines TRBV7-9 with TRBJ2-7; 7 bases align to TRBD1. This CDR3 is 15 amino acids long. Germline CDR1 and CDR2: SEHNR and FQNEAQ (reference sequence). Trimming took 5 bases from V and 3 from J; bases not matched to a gene: 10.

This chain uses TRBV7-3 with TRBJ2-5; a weak D match, TRBD2 (5 bases). The CDR3 spans 17 residues. The V end lost 7 bases, the J end lost 5 bases, and 26 bases lay between the germline ends. Germline V gene sequence: CDR1 SGHTA, CDR2 FQGTGA. CDR3 protein: CASTLWVPTPQRETQYF. As DNA, the CDR3 is TGTGCCAGCACCCTGTGGGTCCCTACTCCCCAGCGGGAGACCCAGTACTTC.

The chain couples TRBV27 to TRBJ2-7, with 7 nucleotides matching TRBD1. This CDR3 has 14 residues. The germline CDR1 and CDR2 sequences are MNHEY and SMNVEV (reference sequence). With V trimmed by 5 bases and J by 3 bases, 7 bases remained unmatched. CDR3: CASSPHRGRYEQYF. The CDR3 bases are TGTGCCAGCAGTCCCCACAGGGGACGCTACGAGCAGTACTTC.

The V and J genes are TRBV4-1 and TRBJ1-5, with 7 bases identical to TRBD1. The junction had 5 bases not matched to a gene; V was cut back by 5 bases and J by 4 bases. In germline, CDR1 is MGHRA, CDR2 YSYEKL. The CDR3 is made up of 14 amino acids. For the CDR3, the DNA is TGCGCCAGCAGCTTTATACAGGGGAATCAGCCCCAGCATTTT. The encoded protein is CASSFIQGNQPQHF.

The chain employs TRBV4-3 and TRBJ2-5, with a weak D call TRBD1 (6 bases). Trimming took off 2 bases at V and 9 bases at J, with 19 bases between the two ends. Germline assignment: CDR1 LGHNA and CDR2 YSLEER. The CDR3 has 15 amino acids. The CDR3 sequence: CASSQMDSGERAQYF. CDR3 sequence (DNA): TGCGCCAGCAGCCAAATGGACAGTGGTGAGAGGGCCCAGTACTTC.

V gene TRBV7-2 combines with J gene TRBJ2-7, with TRBD2 matching over 9 bases. The V gene end was trimmed by 3 bases and the J gene end by 0 bases; junction bases not matched to a gene: 6. The CDR3 extends over 16 amino acids. Germline V gene data show CDR1 as SGHTA and CDR2 as FQGNSA. Here the CDR3 reads CASSLAGGSSSYEQYF. The DNA for the CDR3 is TGTGCCAGCAGCTTGGCGGGGGGGTCCAGCTCCTACGAGCAGTACTTC.

The chain links TRBV7-3 to TRBJ1-1, with 9 bases identical to TRBD1. The V gene's germline CDR1 is SGHTA and CDR2 FQGTGA. Trimming cost V 5 bases and J 1 base; bases outside gene matches: 5. This CDR3 comprises 15 residues. Here the CDR3 reads CASSHGQGQNTEAFF. CDR3 bases: TGTGCCAGCAGCCACGGACAGGGGCAGAACACTGAAGCTTTCTTT.